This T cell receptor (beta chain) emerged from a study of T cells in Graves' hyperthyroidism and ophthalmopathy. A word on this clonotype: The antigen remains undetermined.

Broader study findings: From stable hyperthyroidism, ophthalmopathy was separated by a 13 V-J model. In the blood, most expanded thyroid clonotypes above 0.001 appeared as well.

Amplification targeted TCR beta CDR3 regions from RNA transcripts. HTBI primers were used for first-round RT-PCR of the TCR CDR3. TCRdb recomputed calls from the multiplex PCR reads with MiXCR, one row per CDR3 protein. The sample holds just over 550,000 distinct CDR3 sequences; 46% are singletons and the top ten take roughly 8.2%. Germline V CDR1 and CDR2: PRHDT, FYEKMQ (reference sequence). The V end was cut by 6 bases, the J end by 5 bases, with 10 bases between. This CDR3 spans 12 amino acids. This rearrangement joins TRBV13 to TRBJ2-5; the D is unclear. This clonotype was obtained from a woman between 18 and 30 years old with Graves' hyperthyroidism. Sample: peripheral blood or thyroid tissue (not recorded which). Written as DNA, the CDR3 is TGTGCCAGCAGTGAAAGAAGGGAGACCCAGTACTTC. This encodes CASSERRETQYF.